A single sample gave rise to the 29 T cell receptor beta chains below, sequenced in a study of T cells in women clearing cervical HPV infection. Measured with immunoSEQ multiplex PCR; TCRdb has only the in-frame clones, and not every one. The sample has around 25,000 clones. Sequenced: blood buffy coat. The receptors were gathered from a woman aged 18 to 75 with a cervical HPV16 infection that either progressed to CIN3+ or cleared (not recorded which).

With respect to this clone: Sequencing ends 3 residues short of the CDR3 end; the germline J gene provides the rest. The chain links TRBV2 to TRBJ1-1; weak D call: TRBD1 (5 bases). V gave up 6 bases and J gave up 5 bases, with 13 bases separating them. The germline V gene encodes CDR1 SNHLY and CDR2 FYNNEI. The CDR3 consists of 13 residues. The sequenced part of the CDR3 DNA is TGTGCCAGCAGGGTACAGGAACCGACTGAA. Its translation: CASRVQEPTE. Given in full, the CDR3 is CASRVQEPTEAFF. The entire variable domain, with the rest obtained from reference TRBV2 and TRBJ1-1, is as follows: EPEVTQTPSHQVTQMGQEVILRCVPISNHLYFYWYRQILGQKVEFLVSFYNNEISEKSEIFDDQFSVERPDGSNFTLKIRSTKLEDSAMYFCASRVQEPTEAFFGQGTRLTVV.

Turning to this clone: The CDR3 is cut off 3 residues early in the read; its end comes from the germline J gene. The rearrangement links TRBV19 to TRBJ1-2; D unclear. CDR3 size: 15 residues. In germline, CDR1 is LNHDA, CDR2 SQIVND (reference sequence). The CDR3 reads CASRPGLAAYNDYTF. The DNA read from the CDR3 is TGTGCCAGTAGGCCAGGACTAGCAGCCTACAATGAC.

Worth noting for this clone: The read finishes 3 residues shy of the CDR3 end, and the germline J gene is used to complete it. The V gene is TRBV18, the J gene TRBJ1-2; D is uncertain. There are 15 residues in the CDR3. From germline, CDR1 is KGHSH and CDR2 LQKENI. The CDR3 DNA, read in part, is TGTGCCAGCTCACCAGCTAGCGGGGTACAGTACGAC. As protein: CASSPASGVQYD. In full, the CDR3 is CASSPASGVQYDYTF.

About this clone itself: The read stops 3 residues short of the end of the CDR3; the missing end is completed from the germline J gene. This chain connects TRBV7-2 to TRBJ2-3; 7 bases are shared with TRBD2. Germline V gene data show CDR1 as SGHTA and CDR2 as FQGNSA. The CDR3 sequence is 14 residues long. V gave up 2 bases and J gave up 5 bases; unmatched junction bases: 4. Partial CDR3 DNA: TGTGCCAGCAGCTTACGGCGGGAGATAGATACG. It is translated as CASSLRREIDT. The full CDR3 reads CASSLRREIDTQYF.

The DNA read from the CDR3 is TGCGCCAGCGCCTTTCCTAGCGGGGGGTCATTAGCCAAAAACATT. Its protein product is CASAFPSGGSLAKNI. The complete CDR3 reads CASAFPSGGSLAKNIQYF. This chain joins TRBV10-2 and TRBJ2-4; 11 positions agree with TRBD2. The sequenced fragment ends 3 residues before the CDR3 boundary, so the rest is inferred from the germline J gene. The CDR3 runs to 18 residues. The germline V gene has CDR1 WSHSY and CDR2 SAAADI. The V and J ends lost 8 bases and 0 bases, in that order; junction bases with no gene match: 12.

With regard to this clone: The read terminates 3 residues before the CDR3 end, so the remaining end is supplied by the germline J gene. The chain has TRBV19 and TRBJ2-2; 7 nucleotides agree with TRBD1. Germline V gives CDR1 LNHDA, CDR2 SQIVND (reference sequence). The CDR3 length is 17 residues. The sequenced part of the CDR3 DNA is TGTGCCAGTACCACCGTGGACAGGCCGTCTGGGGCCAACGTG. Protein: CASTTVDRPSGANV. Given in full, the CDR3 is CASTTVDRPSGANVLFF.

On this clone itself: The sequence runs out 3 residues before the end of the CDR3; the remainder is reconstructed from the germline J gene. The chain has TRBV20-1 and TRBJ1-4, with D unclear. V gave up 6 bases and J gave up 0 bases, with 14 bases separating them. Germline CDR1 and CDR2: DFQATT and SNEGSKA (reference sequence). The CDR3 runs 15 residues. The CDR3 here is CSAILPGATNEKLFF. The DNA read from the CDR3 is TGCAGTGCCATCTTACCCGGGGCAACTAATGAAAAA.

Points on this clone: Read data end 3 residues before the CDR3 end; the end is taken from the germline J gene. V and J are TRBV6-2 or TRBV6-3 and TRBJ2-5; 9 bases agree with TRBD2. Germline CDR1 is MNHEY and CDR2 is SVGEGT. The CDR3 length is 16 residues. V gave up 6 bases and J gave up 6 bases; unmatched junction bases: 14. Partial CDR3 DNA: TGTGCCAGCAGGCAGGCGGGAGGGCCTTTGGTAAAGACC. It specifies CASRQAGGPLVKT. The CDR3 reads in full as CASRQAGGPLVKTQYF.

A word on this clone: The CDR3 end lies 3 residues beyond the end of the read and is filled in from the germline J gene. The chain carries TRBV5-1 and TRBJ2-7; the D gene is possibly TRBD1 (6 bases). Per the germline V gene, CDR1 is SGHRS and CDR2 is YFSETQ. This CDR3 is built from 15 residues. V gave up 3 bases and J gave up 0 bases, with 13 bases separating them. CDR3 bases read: TGCGCCAGCAGCTCACTTACAGGGAGCTCCTACGAG. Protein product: CASSSLTGSSYE. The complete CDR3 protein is CASSSLTGSSYEQYF.

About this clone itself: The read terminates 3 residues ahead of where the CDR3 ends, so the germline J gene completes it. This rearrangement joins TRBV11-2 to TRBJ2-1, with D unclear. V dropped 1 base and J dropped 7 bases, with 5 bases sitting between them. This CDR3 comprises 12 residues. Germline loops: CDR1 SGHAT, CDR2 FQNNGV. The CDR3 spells CASSLARNEQFF. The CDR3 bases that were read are TGTGCCAGCAGCTTAGCCCGGAATGAG.

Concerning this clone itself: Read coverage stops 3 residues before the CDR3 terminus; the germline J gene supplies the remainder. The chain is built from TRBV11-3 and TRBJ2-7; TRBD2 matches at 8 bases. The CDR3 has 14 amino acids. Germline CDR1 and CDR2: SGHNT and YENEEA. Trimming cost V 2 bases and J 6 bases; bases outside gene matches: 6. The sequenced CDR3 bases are TGTGCCAGCAGCTTACGGGCGGGAGGAGGCGAG. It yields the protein CASSLRAGGGE. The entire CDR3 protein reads CASSLRAGGGEQYF.

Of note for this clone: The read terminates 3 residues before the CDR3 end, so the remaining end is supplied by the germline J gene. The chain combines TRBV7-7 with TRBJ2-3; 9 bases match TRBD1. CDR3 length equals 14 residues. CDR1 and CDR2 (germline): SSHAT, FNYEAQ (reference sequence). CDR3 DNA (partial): TGTGCCAGCAGCTGGACAGGGGACCAAGAGACG. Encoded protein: CASSWTGDQET. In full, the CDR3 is CASSWTGDQETQYF.

This CDR3 is CASSWGGGADEKLFF. CDR3 DNA, as far as it was read: TGCGCCAGCAGCTGGGGTGGGGGGGCCGATGAAAAG. The chain is built from TRBV5-1 and TRBJ2-2, with D possibly matching TRBD2 (7 bases). The CDR3 goes on 3 residues after the read ends, and that part is filled in from the germline J gene. This CDR3 is built from 15 residues. Germline V gene lookup returns CDR1 SGHRS and CDR2 YFSETQ.

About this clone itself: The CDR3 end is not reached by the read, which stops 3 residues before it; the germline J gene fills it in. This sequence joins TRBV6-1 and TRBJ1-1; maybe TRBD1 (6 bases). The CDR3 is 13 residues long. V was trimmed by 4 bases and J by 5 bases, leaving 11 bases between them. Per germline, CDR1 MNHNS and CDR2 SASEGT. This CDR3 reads CASSGRDTTEAFF. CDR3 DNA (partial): TGTGCCAGCAGTGGCCGGGACACTACTGAA.

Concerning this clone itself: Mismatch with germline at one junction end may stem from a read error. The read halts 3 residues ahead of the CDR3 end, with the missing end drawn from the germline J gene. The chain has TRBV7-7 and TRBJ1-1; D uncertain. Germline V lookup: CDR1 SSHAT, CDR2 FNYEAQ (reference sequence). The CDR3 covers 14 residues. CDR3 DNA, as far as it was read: TGTGCTAGCAGCCCGCTCCGCGGGAACACTGAA. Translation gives CASSPLRGNTE. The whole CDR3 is CASSPLRGNTEAFF.

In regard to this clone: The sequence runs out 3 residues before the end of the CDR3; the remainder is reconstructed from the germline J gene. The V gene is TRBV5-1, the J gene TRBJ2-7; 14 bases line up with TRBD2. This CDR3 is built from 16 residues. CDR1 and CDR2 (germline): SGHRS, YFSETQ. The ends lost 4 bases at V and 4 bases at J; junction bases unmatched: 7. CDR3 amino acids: CASSIGLAGGLYEQYF. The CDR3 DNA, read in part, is TGCGCCAGCAGCATTGGACTAGCGGGGGGCCTTTACGAG.

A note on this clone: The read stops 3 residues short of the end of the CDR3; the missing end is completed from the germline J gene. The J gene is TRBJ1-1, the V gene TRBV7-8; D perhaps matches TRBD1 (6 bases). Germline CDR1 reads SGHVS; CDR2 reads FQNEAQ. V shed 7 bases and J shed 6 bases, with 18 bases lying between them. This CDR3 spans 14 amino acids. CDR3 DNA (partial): TGTGCCAGCAACATAGTACAGGGTAGTCCTGAA. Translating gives CASNIVQGSPE. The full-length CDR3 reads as CASNIVQGSPEAFF.

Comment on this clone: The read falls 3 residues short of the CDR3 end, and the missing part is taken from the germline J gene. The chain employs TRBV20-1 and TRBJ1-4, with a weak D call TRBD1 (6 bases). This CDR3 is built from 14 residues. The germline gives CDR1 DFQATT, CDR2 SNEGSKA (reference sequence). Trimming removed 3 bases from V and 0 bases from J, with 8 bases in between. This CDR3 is CSARGQATNEKLFF. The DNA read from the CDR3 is TGCAGTGCTAGGGGACAAGCAACTAATGAAAAA.

The covered CDR3 bases are TGTGCCAGCTCACCTTCTCTTAGCGGGAGTACAGATACG. Protein product: CASSPSLSGSTDT. The complete CDR3 reads CASSPSLSGSTDTQYF. The chain couples TRBV18 to TRBJ2-3, with 9 bases that match TRBD2. The read ends 3 residues shy of where the CDR3 ends; the end is completed using the germline J gene. Trimming removed 3 bases from V and 3 bases from J; junction bases left unmatched: 7. Germline lookup yields CDR1 KGHSH and CDR2 LQKENI. The CDR3 spans 16 residues.

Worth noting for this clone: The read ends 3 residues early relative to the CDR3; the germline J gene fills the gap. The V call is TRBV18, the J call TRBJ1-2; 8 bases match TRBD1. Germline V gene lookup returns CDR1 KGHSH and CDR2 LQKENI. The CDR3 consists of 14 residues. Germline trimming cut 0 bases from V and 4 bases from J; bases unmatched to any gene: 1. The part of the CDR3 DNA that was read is TGTGCCAGCTCACCACCGGACAGGGCCTATGGC. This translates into CASSPPDRAYG. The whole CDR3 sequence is CASSPPDRAYGYTF.

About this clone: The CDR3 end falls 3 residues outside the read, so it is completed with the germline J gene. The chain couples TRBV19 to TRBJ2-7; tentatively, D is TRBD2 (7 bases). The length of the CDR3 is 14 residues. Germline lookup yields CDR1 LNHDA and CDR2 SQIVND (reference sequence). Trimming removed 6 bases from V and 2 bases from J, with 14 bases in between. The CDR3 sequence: CASSPWGGPYEQYF. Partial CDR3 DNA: TGTGCCAGTAGCCCATGGGGGGGCCCCTACGAG.

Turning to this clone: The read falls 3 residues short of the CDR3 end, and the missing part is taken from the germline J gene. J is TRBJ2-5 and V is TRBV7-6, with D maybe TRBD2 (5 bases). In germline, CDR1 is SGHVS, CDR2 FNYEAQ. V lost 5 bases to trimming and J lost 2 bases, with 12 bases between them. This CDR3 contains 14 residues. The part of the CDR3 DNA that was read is TGTGCCAGCAGCCAGCTAGCCACACAAGAGACC. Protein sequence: CASSQLATQET. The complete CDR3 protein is CASSQLATQETQYF.

The CDR3 bases that were read are TGCAGTGCTAGAGGTGGGGGAGGGGGAACTGAA. Protein sequence: CSARGGGGGTE. The entire CDR3 protein is CSARGGGGGTEAFF. The V gene is TRBV20-1, the J gene TRBJ1-1; possible D gene TRBD1, 6 bases. The CDR3 end lies 3 residues beyond the end of the read and is filled in from the germline J gene. Deletions cut 1 base from V and 5 bases from J, with 14 bases between. The CDR3 contains 14 residues. CDR1 is DFQATT, CDR2 SNEGSKA, per germline (reference sequence).

CDR3 sequence reads: CASSPFPDKQNEQYF. CDR3 DNA (partial): TGTGCCAGCAGCCCCTTCCCGGATAAACAGAACGAG. This chain connects TRBV11-2 to TRBJ2-7; D gene uncertain. Read coverage stops 3 residues before the CDR3 terminus; the germline J gene supplies the remainder. CDR1 and CDR2 (germline): SGHAT, FQNNGV. V was shortened by 5 bases and J by 5 bases, with 19 bases between the two germline ends. The CDR3 runs to 15 residues.

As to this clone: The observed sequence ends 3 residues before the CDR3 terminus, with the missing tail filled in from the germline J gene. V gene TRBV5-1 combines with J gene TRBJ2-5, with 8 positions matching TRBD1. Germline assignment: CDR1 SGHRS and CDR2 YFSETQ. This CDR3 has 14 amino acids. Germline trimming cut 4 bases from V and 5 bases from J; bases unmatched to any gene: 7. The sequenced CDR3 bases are TGCGCCAGCAGCAACAGGACAGGGCCGGAGACC. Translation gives CASSNRTGPET. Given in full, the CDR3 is CASSNRTGPETQYF. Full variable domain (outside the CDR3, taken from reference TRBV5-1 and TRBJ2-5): KAGVTQTPRYLIKTRGQQVTLSCSPISGHRSVSWYQQTPGQGLQFLFEYFSETQRNKGNFPGRFSGRQFSNSRSEMNVSTLELGDSALYLCASSNRTGPETQYFGPGTRLLVL.

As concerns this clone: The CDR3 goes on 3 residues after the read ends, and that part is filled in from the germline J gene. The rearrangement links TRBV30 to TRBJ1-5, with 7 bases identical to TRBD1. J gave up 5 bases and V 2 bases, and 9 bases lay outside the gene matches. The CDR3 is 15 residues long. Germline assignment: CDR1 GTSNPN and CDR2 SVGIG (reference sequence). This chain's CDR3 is CAWSPDRVRYQPQHF. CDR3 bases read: TGTGCCTGGAGTCCCGACAGGGTTCGGTATCAGCCC.

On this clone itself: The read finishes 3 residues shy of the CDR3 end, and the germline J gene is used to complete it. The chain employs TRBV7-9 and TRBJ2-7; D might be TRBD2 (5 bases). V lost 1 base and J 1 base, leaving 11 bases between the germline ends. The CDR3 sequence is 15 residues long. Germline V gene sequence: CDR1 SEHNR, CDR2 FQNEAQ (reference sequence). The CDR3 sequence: CASSLGFGVSYEQYF. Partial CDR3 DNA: TGTGCCAGCAGCTTAGGCTTCGGGGTGTCCTACGAG.

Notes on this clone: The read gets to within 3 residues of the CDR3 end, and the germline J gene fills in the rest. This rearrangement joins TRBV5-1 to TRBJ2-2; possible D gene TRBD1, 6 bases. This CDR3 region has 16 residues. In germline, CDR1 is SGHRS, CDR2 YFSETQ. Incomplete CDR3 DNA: TGCGCCAGCAGCATTAATCACAGGGTCCAGGGTTCACCG. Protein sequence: CASSINHRVQGSP. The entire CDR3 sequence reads CASSINHRVQGSPLFF.

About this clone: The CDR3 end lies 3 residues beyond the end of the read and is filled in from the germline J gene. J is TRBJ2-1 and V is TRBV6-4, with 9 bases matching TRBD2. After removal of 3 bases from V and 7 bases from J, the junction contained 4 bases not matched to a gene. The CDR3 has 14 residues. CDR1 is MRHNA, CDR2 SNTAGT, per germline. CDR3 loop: CASSELAGGNEQFF. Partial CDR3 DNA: TGTGCCAGCAGTGAACTAGCGGGTGGGAATGAG.